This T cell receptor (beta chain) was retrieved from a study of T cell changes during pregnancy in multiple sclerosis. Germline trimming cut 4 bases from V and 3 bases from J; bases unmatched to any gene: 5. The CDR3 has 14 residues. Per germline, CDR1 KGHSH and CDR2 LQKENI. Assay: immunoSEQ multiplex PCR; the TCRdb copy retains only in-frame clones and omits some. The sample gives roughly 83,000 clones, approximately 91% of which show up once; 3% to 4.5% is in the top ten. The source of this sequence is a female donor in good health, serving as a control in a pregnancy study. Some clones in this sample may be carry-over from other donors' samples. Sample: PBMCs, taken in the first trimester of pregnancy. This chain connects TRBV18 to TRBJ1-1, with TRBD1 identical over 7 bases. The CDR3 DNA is TGTGCCAGCTCACTCCAGGGGGTAGACACTGAAGCTTTCTTT. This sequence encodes CASSLQGVDTEAFF.